Each of the 6 T cell receptor beta chains below was sequenced from the same sample in a study of neoadjuvant nivolumab and ipilimumab in lung cancer. Libraries were prepared by immunoSEQ multiplex PCR; TCRdb keeps only in-frame clonotypes and omits some of them. The repertoire holds over 25,000 clones, under 95% seen once, with 2.1% in the top ten. The material was peripheral blood, obtained after neoadjuvant nivolumab, alone or with ipilimumab, at or shortly before surgery. The receptors originated from an adult with non-small cell lung cancer.

The chain uses TRBV5-1 and TRBJ2-7; maybe TRBD1 (6 bases). CDR1 SGHRS and CDR2 YFSETQ come from the germline V gene. CDR3 size: 15 residues. The V and J ends lost 0 bases and 2 bases respectively, with 12 bases between them. DNA of the CDR3: TGCGCCAGCAGCTTGGCCGGGACACCCACCTACGAGCAGTACTTC. It codes for CASSLAGTPTYEQYF.

The rearrangement joins TRBV6-5 to TRBJ1-2; 11 bases match TRBD1. The trim removed 2 bases at V and 2 bases at J, leaving 4 bases unmatched. Looked up from germline, CDR1 is MNHEY and CDR2 is SVGAGI. The CDR3 contains 16 residues. CDR3 sequence reads: CASSYIRTGGNYGYTF. The DNA of the CDR3 is TGTGCCAGCAGTTACATCCGGACAGGGGGCAACTATGGCTACACCTTC.

The chain links TRBV7-8 to TRBJ2-2, with D maybe TRBD1 (6 bases). Germline CDR1 SGHVS, CDR2 FQNEAQ. V lost 1 base and J 6 bases, leaving 9 bases between the germline ends. The CDR3 runs to 14 residues. CDR3 in DNA: TGTGCCAGCAGCTTAGGCAGGGGCGCCGGGGAGCTGTTTTTT. Translation: CASSLGRGAGELFF. Full variable domain (missing parts from reference TRBV7-8 and TRBJ2-2): GAGVSQSPRYKVAKRGQDVALRCDPISGHVSLFWYQQALGQGPEFLTYFQNEAQLDKSGLPSDRFFAERPEGSVSTLKIQRTQQEDSAVYLCASSLGRGAGELFFGEGSRLTVL.

The chain combines TRBV7-9 with TRBJ2-7, with a tentative D call TRBD2 (6 bases). This CDR3 is built from 14 residues. Germline values: CDR1 SEHNR, CDR2 FQNEAQ (reference sequence). V was shortened by 4 bases and J by 1 base, with 11 bases between the two germline ends. The CDR3 DNA reads TGTGCCAGCAGCTCAAGGGACTTATCCTACGAGCAGTACTTC. This translates into CASSSRDLSYEQYF.

In nucleotides, the CDR3 is TGTGCTAGTGGGTCGACAGGGGGCTTTGGCTACACCTTC. Protein sequence: CASGSTGGFGYTF. The chain recombines TRBV12-5 with TRBJ1-2; 10 bases match TRBD1. Germline CDR1 is LGHNT and CDR2 is FRNRAP. V was clipped by 6 bases and J by 7 bases; unmatched bases: 5. This CDR3 is built from 13 residues.

The chain combines TRBV6-5 with TRBJ1-1; D is unclear. Germline loops: CDR1 MNHEY, CDR2 SVGAGI. This CDR3 has 14 amino acids. V lost 7 bases, J lost 2 bases, and 14 bases lay in between. The CDR3 sequence is CASIKWGRNTEAFF. The CDR3, as DNA: TGTGCCAGCATTAAGTGGGGTAGAAACACTGAAGCTTTCTTT.